Presented here are 17 T cell receptor beta chains from one specimen sequenced in a study of CD4 and CD8 cells across lung adenocarcinoma regions. Each CDR3 protein gets one entry after TCRdb re-called the PCR reads with MiXCR. The table records 20,000 or so distinct CDR3 sequences, about 50% of them present only once. The sequencing input was CD8+ T cells from the margin of a lung tumor. The receptors shown here come from a male donor with lung adenocarcinoma. The CD4 and CD8 labels of this study may be unreliable.

This clonotype is categorized as medium-sized. V is TRBV12-3 or TRBV12-4 and J is TRBJ1-2; 8 bases fit TRBD1. The J segment lost 7 bases and the V segment lost 5 bases, leaving 9 bases of the junction unmatched. The CDR3 sequence is 14 residues long. The CDR3 spells CASSKDRELGGYTF. The CDR3 DNA sequence: TGTGCCAGCAGTAAGGACAGGGAGCTCGGTGGCTACACCTTC.

On this clonotype itself: The junction and the germline gene differ at one end; a read error may be behind it. The CDR3 sequence: CASGHGGWDQDTQYF. The CDR3 DNA reads TGCGCCAGCGGTCACGGGGGCTGGGACCAAGATACGCAGTATTTC. V usage is TRBV10-1 and J usage is TRBJ2-3; the D gene could be TRBD1 or TRBD2 (6 bases each). The CDR3 has 15 residues. Germline lookup yields CDR1 WNHNN and CDR2 SYGVQD (reference sequence).

This clonotype was counted between two and nine times. The J gene is TRBJ2-5, the V gene TRBV11-1; D gene unclear. CDR3 length: 13 amino acids. Germline V gene data show CDR1 as SGHAT and CDR2 as FQDESV (reference sequence). Trimming cost V 11 bases and J 3 bases, with 16 bases left between them. The CDR3 DNA sequence: TGTGCCGGGCAGGCTAGTGGGGAAGAGACCCAGTACTTC. It codes for CAGQASGEETQYF.

For this clonotype: A read error may account for a junction end that differs from germline. The rearrangement uses TRBV6-1 and TRBJ2-1; D unclear. CDR3 length: 14 amino acids. The germline CDR1 and CDR2 sequences are MNHNS and SASEGT. CDR3 sequence: CASSGIRSYNELFF. In DNA, the CDR3 is TGTGCCAGCAGTGGAATTCGCTCCTACAATGAGCTGTTTTTC.

This clonotype was counted ten times or more. The V and J genes are TRBV6-5 and TRBJ2-5; 7 bases agree with TRBD2. Near its end, the DNA agrees better with TRBJ2-7, so the J call may be wrong. CDR1 is MNHEY and CDR2 is SVGAGI in the germline V gene. The CDR3 sequence is 14 residues long. The CDR3 here is CASSYSGGPYEQYF. The CDR3 DNA sequence: TGTGCCAGCAGTTACTCGGGAGGGCCATACGAGCAGTACTTC.

The chain recombines TRBV11-3 with TRBJ2-1; perhaps D is TRBD1 or TRBD2 (5 bases each). TRBJ2-7 explains the end of the DNA better; the J call may be wrong. The CDR3 contains 12 residues. Germline V gives CDR1 SGHNT, CDR2 YENEEA. CDR3 residues: CASSLGGHEQYF. The CDR3 nucleotides are TGTGCCAGCAGCTTAGGGGGACACGAGCAGTACTTC.

The chain combines TRBV4-2 with TRBJ2-3; D unclear. The CDR3 has 16 amino acids. Germline V CDR1 and CDR2: LGHNA, YNFKEQ. Trimming stripped 0 bases from V and 2 bases from J, with 12 bases between. The CDR3 loop reads CASSQDGATATDTQYF. The CDR3 DNA reads as TGTGCCAGCAGCCAAGACGGCGCAACCGCCACAGATACGCAGTATTTT.

The gene calls are TRBV6-5 and TRBJ2-5; 7 bases align to TRBD1. The J call is in doubt because the DNA end fits TRBJ2-7 better. This CDR3 comprises 15 residues. Germline V lookup: CDR1 MNHEY, CDR2 SVGAGI. CDR3 amino acids: CASSLTGTAGYEQYF. The CDR3 DNA sequence: TGTGCCAGCAGTTTGACCGGGACAGCAGGCTACGAGCAGTACTTC.

This clonotype was found many times. The V gene is TRBV7-6, the J gene TRBJ1-4; no reliable D call. V was pared by 5 bases and J by 5 bases, with 12 bases between. CDR1 and CDR2 (germline): SGHVS, FNYEAQ. This CDR3 contains 14 residues. CDR3 nucleotides: TGTGCCAGCAGCGCCGACGGAACAAATGAAAAACTGTTTTTT. Amino acids: CASSADGTNEKLFF. Based on the CDR3 plus reference TRBV7-6 and TRBJ1-4, the full variable domain is GAGVSQSPRYKVTKRGQDVALRCDPISGHVSLYWYRQALGQGPEFLTYFNYEAQQDKSGLPNDRFSAERPEGSISTLTIQRTEQRDSAMYRCASSADGTNEKLFFGSGTQLSVL.

This clonotype showed up just a few times. The chain recombines TRBV4-1 with TRBJ1-1; TRBD1 is a possible D gene (5 bases). The CDR3 spans 13 residues. Germline V lookup: CDR1 MGHRA, CDR2 YSYEKL. The germline V and J ends were trimmed by 1 base and 11 bases, with 14 bases remaining between them. In nucleotides, the CDR3 is TGCGCCAGCAGCCAAGCGCAGGGTATCGAGGCTTTCTTT. Encoded protein: CASSQAQGIEAFF.

This clonotype has a single count. This chain connects TRBV6-1 to TRBJ2-5; possible D gene TRBD1, 6 bases. The CDR3 spans 16 residues. With 1 base removed from V and 4 bases from J, the gap between germline ends came to 16 bases. Germline V gene data show CDR1 as MNHNS and CDR2 as SASEGT. The CDR3 nucleotides are TGTGCCAGCAGTGAAGTCGGGGCAGGGGTCCGAGAGACCCAGTACTTC. Its translation is CASSEVGAGVRETQYF.

With regard to this clonotype: Compared with germline, one end of the junction differs, possibly owing to a read error. The gene calls are TRBV11-2 and TRBJ2-1; 8 bases line up with TRBD2. Germline-derived CDR1 and CDR2 are SGHAT and FQNNGV. The CDR3 is made up of 13 amino acids. The CDR3 nucleotides read TGTGCCAGCAGCCTAGAACCGGGAGGGCCCCGTGTCTTC. Translating it yields CASSLEPGGPRVF.

This clonotype was counted a few times. One end of the junction varies from germline; a read error may be responsible. The CDR3 sequence is CASRGAGGRVQETQYF. CDR3 coding DNA: TGTGCCAGCAGGGGAGCCGGGGGCCGTGTCCAGGAGACGCAGTACTTC. V and J are TRBV6-1 and TRBJ2-5; D may match TRBD1 or TRBD2 (6 bases each). The germline V gene encodes CDR1 MNHNS and CDR2 SASEGT. The CDR3 loop spans 16 amino acids.

This clonotype has ten or more counts. The chain links TRBV6-1 to TRBJ2-7; tentatively, D is TRBD1 or TRBD2 (5 bases each). V shed 10 bases and J shed 6 bases, with 22 bases lying between them. Germline V lookup: CDR1 MNHNS, CDR2 SASEGT. This CDR3 is 14 amino acids long. The DNA of the CDR3 is TGTGCCACCCTTGGCGGGCAGGGCCTCCTCGAGCAGTACTTC. Its translation: CATLGGQGLLEQYF.

The chain is built from TRBV10-3 and TRBJ1-1; tentative D call: TRBD1 (5 bases). The ends were cut back, 3 bases at V and 1 base at J, with 9 bases in the middle. The CDR3 sequence is 14 residues long. CDR1 ENHRY and CDR2 SYGVKD come from the germline V gene. This CDR3 reads CAISDSGPNTEAFF. As DNA, the CDR3 is TGTGCCATCAGTGATTCGGGGCCGAACACTGAAGCTTTCTTT.

This clonotype appeared once. The chain joins TRBV5-1 to TRBJ2-5, with D maybe TRBD1 (6 bases). Trimming shortened V by 6 bases and J by 11 bases, and 26 bases separated the two germline ends. Germline loops: CDR1 SGHRS, CDR2 YFSETQ. This CDR3 has 15 amino acids. The CDR3 spells CASNYEGVSYNEQYF. The CDR3 region has the DNA TGCGCCAGCAACTACGAGGGGGTCTCCTACAATGAGCAGTACTTC.

CDR3 nucleotides: TGTGCCACTAAATCAGGGCCAGGCTACACCTTC. Its protein is CATKSGPGYTF. The V gene is TRBV10-3, the J gene TRBJ1-2; possibly TRBD1 for D (5 bases). CDR3 length: 11 residues. Germline V CDR1 and CDR2: ENHRY, SYGVKD. V lost 10 bases and J lost 8, with 14 bases in between.